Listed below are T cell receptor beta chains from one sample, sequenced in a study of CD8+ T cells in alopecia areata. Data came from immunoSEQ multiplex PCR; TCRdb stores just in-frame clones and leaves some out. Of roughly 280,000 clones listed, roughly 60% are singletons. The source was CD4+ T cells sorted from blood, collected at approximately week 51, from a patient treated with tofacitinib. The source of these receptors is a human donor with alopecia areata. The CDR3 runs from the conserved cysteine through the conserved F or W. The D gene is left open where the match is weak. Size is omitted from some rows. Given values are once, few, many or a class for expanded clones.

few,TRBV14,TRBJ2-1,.,CASSQEYGLEQFF,TGTGCCAGCAGCCAAGAGTACGGGCTTGAGCAGTTCTTC
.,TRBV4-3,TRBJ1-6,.,CASSHKGYNSPLHF,TGCGCCAGCAGCCATAAGGGTTATAATTCACCCCTCCACTTT
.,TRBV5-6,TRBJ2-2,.,CASSPLWLSNTGELFF,TGTGCCAGCAGCCCACTTTGGCTTTCGAACACCGGGGAGCTGTTTTTT
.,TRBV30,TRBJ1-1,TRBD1,CASGTGGIRNTEAFF,TGTGCCTCCGGGACAGGGGGGATTAGGAACACTGAAGCTTTCTTT
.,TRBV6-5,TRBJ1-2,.,CASSYRVGGGYTF,TGTGCCAGCAGTTACAGGGTAGGAGGAGGCTACACCTTC
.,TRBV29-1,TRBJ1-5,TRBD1,CSVGDRVDQPQHF,TGCAGCGTTGGGGACAGGGTAGATCAGCCCCAGCATTTT
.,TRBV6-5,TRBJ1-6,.,CASSFGGSFNSPLHF,TGTGCCAGCAGCTTCGGGGGCAGTTTTAATTCACCCCTCCACTTT
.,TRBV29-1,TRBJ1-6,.,CSVGVGRGSPLHF,TGCAGCGTTGGAGTCGGGCGCGGCTCACCCCTCCACTTT
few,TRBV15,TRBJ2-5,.,CATNAGQETQYF,TGTGCCACCAACGCGGGTCAAGAGACCCAGTACTTC
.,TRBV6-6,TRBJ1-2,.,CASSSFGGEGYTF,TGTGCCAGCAGTTCTTTTGGGGGCGAGGGCTACACCTTC
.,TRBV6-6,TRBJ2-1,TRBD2,CASRSGGGDNEQFF,TGTGCCAGCAGATCCGGCGGGGGGGACAATGAGCAGTTCTTC
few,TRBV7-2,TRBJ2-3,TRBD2,CASSSRGTDTQYF,TGTGCCAGCAGCTCGCGGGGGACAGATACGCAGTATTTT
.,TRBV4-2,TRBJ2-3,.,CASSQNLGEDTQYF,TGTGCCAGCAGCCAAAATCTAGGGGAAGATACGCAGTATTTT
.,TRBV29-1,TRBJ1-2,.,CSVIGDHGYTF,TGCAGCGTTATAGGGGATCATGGCTACACCTTC
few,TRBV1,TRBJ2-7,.,CTSSQDRVYEQYF,TGCACCAGCAGCCAGGACAGGGTCTACGAGCAGTACTTC
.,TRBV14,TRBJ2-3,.,CASSQDPLDTQYF,TGTGCCAGCAGCCAAGATCCGCTAGATACGCAGTATTTT
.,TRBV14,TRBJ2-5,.,CASSQDRSLSQETQYF,TGTGCCAGCAGCCAAGATAGGTCTCTCTCCCAAGAGACCCAGTACTTC
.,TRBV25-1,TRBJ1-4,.,CASSEGYEKLFF,TGTGCCAGCAGTGAGGGATACGAAAAACTGTTTTTT
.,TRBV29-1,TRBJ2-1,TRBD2,CTPLGGSDEQFF,TGCACCCCATTGGGGGGGAGCGATGAGCAGTTCTTC
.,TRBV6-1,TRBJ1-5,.,CASTPLASQPQHF,TGTGCCAGCACCCCATTGGCTTCTCAGCCCCAGCATTTT
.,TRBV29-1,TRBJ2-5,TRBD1,CSVVGQGALETQYF,TGCAGCGTTGTAGGACAGGGTGCTCTGGAGACCCAGTACTTC
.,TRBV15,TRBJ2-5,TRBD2,CATSRGLTSGAGVETQYF,TGTGCCACCAGCAGAGGGTTGACTAGCGGGGCAGGAGTGGAGACCCAGTACTTC
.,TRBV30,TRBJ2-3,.,CAWSVMDTQYF,TGTGCCTGGAGTGTAATGGATACGCAGTATTTT
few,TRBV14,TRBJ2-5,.,CASSQAQTGWGETQYF,TGTGCCAGCAGCCAAGCCCAGACGGGGTGGGGCGAGACCCAGTACTTC
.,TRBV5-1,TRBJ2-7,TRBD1,CASSLALGQGPYEQYF,TGCGCCAGCAGCTTGGCTTTGGGACAGGGACCCTACGAGCAGTACTTC
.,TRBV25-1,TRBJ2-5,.,CASSLSGLPETQYF,TGTGCCAGCAGTCTCTCGGGACTCCCAGAGACCCAGTACTTC
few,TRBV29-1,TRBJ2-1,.,CSVESPGVSYNEQFF,TGCAGCGTTGAATCCCCTGGGGTGTCCTACAATGAGCAGTTCTTC
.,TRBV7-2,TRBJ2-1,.,CASSWDGYYNEQFF,TGTGCCAGCAGCTGGGACGGCTACTACAATGAGCAGTTCTTC
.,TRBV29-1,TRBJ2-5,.,CSVGGGPPRETQYF,TGCAGCGTTGGGGGGGGGCCCCCAAGAGAGACCCAGTACTTC
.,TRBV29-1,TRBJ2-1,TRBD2,CSVPSPGGDEQFF,TGCAGCGTTCCCTCCCCGGGGGGGGATGAGCAGTTCTTC
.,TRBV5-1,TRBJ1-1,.,CASNGVGITEAFF,TGCGCCAGCAACGGCGTGGGTATCACTGAAGCTTTCTTT
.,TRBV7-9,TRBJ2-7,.,CASSARGFEQYF,TGTGCCAGCAGCGCACGCGGTTTCGAGCAGTACTTC
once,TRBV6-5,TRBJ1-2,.,CASRGGLIVEGYTF,TGTGCCAGCAGAGGCGGCCTCATCGTTGAGGGCTACACCTTC
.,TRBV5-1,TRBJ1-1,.,CASSLEDRRDTEAFF,TGCGCCAGCAGCTTGGAGGACAGACGAGACACTGAAGCTTTCTTT
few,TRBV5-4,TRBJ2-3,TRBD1,CASPTGLATDTQYF,TGTGCCAGCCCGACAGGGTTGGCCACAGATACGCAGTATTTT
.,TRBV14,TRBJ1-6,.,CASSLAGGRGSPLHF,TGTGCCAGCAGCCTCGCGGGGGGACGTGGTTCACCCCTCCACTTT
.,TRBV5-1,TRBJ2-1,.,CASRATAYNEQFF,TGCGCCAGCCGAGCGACAGCCTACAATGAGCAGTTCTTC
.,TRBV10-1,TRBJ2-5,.,CASADYRGTQYF,TGCGCCAGCGCTGACTACCGTGGGACCCAGTACTTC
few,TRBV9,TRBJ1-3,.,CASTVTDSGNTIYF,TGTGCCAGCACCGTGACAGACTCTGGAAACACCATATATTTT
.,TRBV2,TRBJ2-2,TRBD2,CASSTSGGLNTGELFF,TGTGCCAGCTCGACTAGCGGGGGGTTGAACACCGGGGAGCTGTTTTTT
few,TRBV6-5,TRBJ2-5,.,CASSYVQGGETQYF,TGTGCCAGCAGTTACGTCCAGGGGGGAGAGACCCAGTACTTC
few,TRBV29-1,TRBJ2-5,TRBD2,CSLMTSGGETQYF,TGCAGCCTAATGACTAGCGGGGGTGAGACCCAGTACTTC
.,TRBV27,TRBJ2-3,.,CASGAAGSTDTQYF,TGTGCCAGCGGGGCTGCGGGGTCTACAGATACGCAGTATTTT
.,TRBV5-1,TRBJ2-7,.,CASSLVAASYEQYF,TGCGCCAGCAGCTTGGTTGCAGCGTCCTACGAGCAGTACTTC
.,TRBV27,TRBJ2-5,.,CASSFLTQETQYF,TGTGCCAGCAGTTTTCTGACCCAAGAGACCCAGTACTTC
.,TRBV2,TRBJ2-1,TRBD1,CASSSQGASYNEQFF,TGTGCCAGCAGCTCACAGGGGGCATCCTACAATGAGCAGTTCTTC
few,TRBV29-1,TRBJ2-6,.,CSARENGANVLTF,TGCAGCGCGAGGGAGAATGGGGCCAACGTCCTGACTTTC
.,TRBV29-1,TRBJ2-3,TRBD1,CSVANRGLSDTQYF,TGCAGCGTGGCAAACAGGGGGCTGTCAGATACGCAGTATTTT
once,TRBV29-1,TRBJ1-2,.,CSVPKPTGQASYGYTF,TGCAGCGTCCCAAAGCCGACAGGCCAAGCGAGCTATGGCTACACCTTC
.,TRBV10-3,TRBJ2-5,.,CAISDGKTQYF,TGTGCCATCAGTGATGGGAAGACCCAGTACTTC
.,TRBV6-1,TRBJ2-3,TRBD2,CAAGGKLTDTQYF,TGTGCCGCGGGAGGAAAACTCACAGATACGCAGTATTTT
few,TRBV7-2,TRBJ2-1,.,CASSTSVDEQFF,TGTGCCAGCAGCACCTCGGTAGATGAGCAGTTCTTC
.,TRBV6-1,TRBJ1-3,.,CAGGTSDSGNTIYF,TGTGCCGGAGGGACTTCAGACTCTGGAAACACCATATATTTT
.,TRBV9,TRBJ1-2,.,CASSVAGSGSTGYTF,TGTGCCAGCAGCGTAGCAGGGTCGGGGTCTACTGGCTACACCTTC
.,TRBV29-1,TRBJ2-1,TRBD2,CSGELAGAYNEQFF,TGCAGCGGGGAACTAGCGGGGGCGTACAATGAGCAGTTCTTC